This TCR beta chain was observed in a study of breast tumors, draining lymph nodes, adjacent tissues. Germline-derived CDR1 and CDR2 are DFQATT and SNEGSKA (reference sequence). The CDR3 is 18 amino acids in total, end residues counted. Whole-study results and caveats: Tumors had less TCR diversity than lymph nodes, more than nontumor tissue.

Worth noting for this clonotype: What it recognizes is unknown. It is unclear where the CDR3 begins or ends on the DNA, so no DNA is shown, and the CDR3 is as TCRdb lists it.

TCRdb processed the multiplex PCR reads anew with MiXCR; each CDR3 protein has one entry. The table includes under 70,000 distinct CDR3 sequences, approximately 47% detected once. Source material: breast tumor tissue. The TCR originated in a female donor with breast cancer. Some clones in this sample may be carry-over from other donors' samples. This chain uses TRBV20-1 with TRBJ2-5; the DNA was not used to check the table's D call, TRBD1. CDR3 sequence reads: CSADRGPGYTFGSGTQYF.